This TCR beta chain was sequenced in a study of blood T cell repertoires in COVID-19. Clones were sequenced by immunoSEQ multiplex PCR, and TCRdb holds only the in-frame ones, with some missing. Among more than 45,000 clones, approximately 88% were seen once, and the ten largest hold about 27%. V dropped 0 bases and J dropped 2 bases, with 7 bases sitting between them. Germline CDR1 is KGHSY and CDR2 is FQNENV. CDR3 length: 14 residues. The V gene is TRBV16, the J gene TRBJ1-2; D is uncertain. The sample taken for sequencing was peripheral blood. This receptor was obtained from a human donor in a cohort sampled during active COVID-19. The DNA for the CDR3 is TGTGCCAGCAGCCAATCTCTACAGAACTATGGCTACACCTTC. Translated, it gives CASSQSLQNYGYTF.